This record concerns one T cell receptor (beta chain) sequence. How the authors handled the data: It was from reference gene primer amplification that nucleated cell counts were estimated. TCRdb's table, derived via immunoSEQ multiplex PCR, lists solely in-frame clones and lacks some. D and trimming were read from the DNA, whereas the V and J calls and clone size are those reported in that table. The sample includes roughly 66,000 clones, 82% seen only once; the top ten take 6.6%. These data belong to a study of blood T cell repertoires in COVID-19. From germline, CDR1 is SGDLS and CDR2 YYNGEE. The junction had 3 bases not matched to a gene; V was cut back by 0 bases and J by 6 bases. This CDR3 comprises 16 residues.

The source material was peripheral blood. The sequence came from a man in his 60s with acute or convalescent COVID-19. The rearrangement joins TRBV9 to TRBJ1-6, with TRBD1 matching over 10 bases. CDR3 DNA sequence: TGTGCCAGCAGCGTAGGAGGGACAGGGGTTAATTCACCCCTCCACTTT. It specifies CASSVGGTGVNSPLHF.